The entry that follows covers one T cell receptor (beta chain) sequence. Its matching antigen is unknown. Sample barcodes and UMIs were carried by the TCR alpha and TCR beta cDNA libraries that 5'RACE generated with constant-segment primers. Each CDR3 protein is one row after TCRdb ran MiXCR on the 5' RACE reads. Among hundreds of thousands of distinct CDR3 sequences listed, roughly 21% were seen once. These data are taken from a study of T-cell memory formation after mild COVID-19. Germline V gives CDR1 SGHAT, CDR2 FQNNGV. CDR3 size: 15 residues. The V and J ends lost 4 bases and 5 bases, in that order; junction bases with no gene match: 10. Study-level points and caveats: Contracting CD4+ clones were located mainly in CM and EM, and CD8+ clones in EMRA.

The clonotype comes from an adult woman who had mild COVID-19 (a few samples of this study predate the infection). Cell type and time point are not known. The sample taken for sequencing was PBMCs or a T cell subset sorted from them (not recorded which). V is TRBV11-2 and J is TRBJ2-7; 8 nucleotides match TRBD1. The CDR3 loop is CASSSIRGRKNEQYF. CDR3 sequence (DNA): TGTGCCAGCAGCTCCATCAGGGGGCGAAAGAACGAGCAGTACTTC.